Each of the 25 T cell receptor beta chains below was sequenced from the same sample in a study of vaccination effects on CD4 cells after COVID-19. Repertoires were generated with immunoSEQ multiplex PCR, while TCRdb's copy carries only in-frame clones and drops some. This repertoire shows tens of thousands of clones, 55% to 75% found once; its top ten account for over 4.5%. No antigen is known for these receptors. Investigators separated out CD4+ T cells once about eleven days of culture had passed. Sequencing used CD4+ T cells from PBMCs cultured without peptide, obtained before COVID-19 vaccination. The receptors were gathered from a human donor who received a COVID-19 vaccine.

This clone was picked up a small number of times. This rearrangement joins TRBV9 to TRBJ1-2; D may be TRBD1 (5 bases). CDR3 length equals 18 residues. Trimming cost V 3 bases and J 1 base, with 22 bases left between them. The V gene's germline CDR1 is SGDLS and CDR2 YYNGEE. The CDR3 nucleotides are TGTGCCAGCAGCGCGAGAGGGGAGACAGTCGCGGGTAACTATGGCTACACCTTC. Translation: CASSARGETVAGNYGYTF.

J is TRBJ1-1 and V is TRBV7-2; D ambiguous. This CDR3 region has 13 residues. Deletions cut 1 base from V and 0 bases from J, with 3 bases between. Germline loops: CDR1 SGHTA, CDR2 FQGNSA. For the CDR3, the DNA is TGTGCCAGCAGCTTAGTAGTGAACACTGAAGCTTTCTTT. It is translated as CASSLVVNTEAFF.

This clone turned up a few times. This rearrangement joins TRBV30 to TRBJ1-2, with D hard to call. Trimming shortened V by 4 bases and J by 7 bases, and 7 bases separated the two germline ends. The CDR3 contains 10 residues. Germline CDR1 and CDR2: GTSNPN and SVGIG (reference sequence). DNA for the CDR3: TGTGCCTGGATAGGGCCTGGCTACACCTTC. As protein: CAWIGPGYTF.

The chain combines TRBV28 with TRBJ1-5; TRBD1 matches at 9 bases. V lost 7 bases, J lost 4 bases, and 11 bases stayed unmatched. The CDR3 length is 16 residues. CDR1 MDHEN and CDR2 SYDVKM come from the germline V gene. In nucleotides, the CDR3 is TGTGCCAGCACCGAACCGTTGGACAGGGGTAATCAGCCCCAGCATTTT. Translation: CASTEPLDRGNQPQHF.

This clone was recorded only once. V and J are TRBV5-1 and TRBJ2-7; D possibly corresponds to TRBD1 (6 bases). The CDR3 extends over 15 amino acids. Trimming removed 4 bases from V and 3 bases from J, with 17 bases in between. Looked up from germline, CDR1 is SGHRS and CDR2 is YFSETQ. The CDR3 region has the DNA TGCGCCAGCAGCCGGGACACCCACTTCCTCTACGAGCAGTACTTC. Its protein product is CASSRDTHFLYEQYF.

In this sample, this clone turned up a few times. The rearrangement joins TRBV14 to TRBJ1-2, with D uncertain. The V end was cut by 4 bases, the J end by 8 bases, with 8 bases between. In germline, CDR1 is SGHDN, CDR2 FVKESK. The CDR3 totals 11 residues. The CDR3 DNA reads TGTGCCAGCAGCCTTGGCGGGGGCTACACCTTC. It encodes CASSLGGGYTF.

This clone was observed a few times. V gene TRBV12-3 or TRBV12-4 combines with J gene TRBJ1-1; weak D call: TRBD1 (5 bases). V shed 6 bases and J shed 4 bases, with 12 bases lying between them. CDR3 length: 13 residues. CDR3 protein: CASRMGVGTEAFF. For the CDR3, the DNA is TGTGCCAGCAGGATGGGGGTCGGCACTGAAGCTTTCTTT.

The chain employs TRBV2 and TRBJ1-6; the match to TRBD1 covers 10 bases. This CDR3 is 13 amino acids long. V shed 8 bases, J shed 10 bases, and the junction held 5 bases outside the gene matches. The V gene's germline CDR1 is SNHLY and CDR2 FYNNEI. CDR3 nucleotide sequence: TGTGCCAGCGGGGACAGGGGTCGGTCACCCCTCCACTTT. As protein: CASGDRGRSPLHF.

The rearrangement links TRBV5-1 to TRBJ2-5; 10 bases agree with TRBD2. The germline V gene encodes CDR1 SGHRS and CDR2 YFSETQ. This CDR3 region has 15 residues. J was trimmed by 5 bases and V by 2 bases; bases with no gene match: 6. The CDR3 DNA reads TGCGCCAGCAGCTTAAGCGGGGGGGCCGCGGAGACCCAGTACTTC. Translation gives CASSLSGGAAETQYF.

This sequence joins TRBV6-2 or TRBV6-3 and TRBJ2-1; maybe TRBD1 (5 bases). Germline V gene lookup returns CDR1 MNHEY and CDR2 SVGEGT. Trimming removed 6 bases from V and 10 bases from J, with 13 bases in between. The CDR3 spans 12 residues. The CDR3 bases are TGTGCCAGCAGCGACAGCATCTTGGAGCAGTTCTTC. Residues: CASSDSILEQFF.

This chain connects TRBV29-1 to TRBJ2-3; 9 positions agree with TRBD1. Germline V lookup: CDR1 SQVTM, CDR2 ANQGSEA. Unmatched junction bases numbered 2, after V lost 6 bases and J lost 4 bases. The CDR3 length is 12 residues. The CDR3 coding sequence is TGCAGCGTCGACAGGGGGGCAGATACGCAGTATTTT. Amino acid sequence: CSVDRGADTQYF.

This clone appeared a few times. J is TRBJ2-7 and V is TRBV6-6; D ambiguous. This CDR3 is built from 14 residues. The V end lost 2 bases, the J end lost 4 bases, and 12 bases lay between the germline ends. CDR1 MNHNY and CDR2 SVGAGI come from the germline V gene (reference sequence). This CDR3 reads CASSYRAEAYEQYF. In nucleotides, the CDR3 is TGTGCCAGCAGTTACCGCGCGGAAGCTTACGAGCAGTACTTC.

The chain uses TRBV3-1 (or the pseudogene TRBV3-2) and TRBJ1-5; 7 nucleotides align to TRBD1. Germline V gene sequence: CDR1 LGHDT, CDR2 YNNKEL (reference sequence). The CDR3 contains 15 residues. V lost 1 base and J lost 2; bases outside the gene matches: 2. The CDR3 nucleotides read TGTGCCAGCAGCCAAGGACAGGGACGCAATCAGCCCCAGCATTTT. Protein product: CASSQGQGRNQPQHF.

The genes are TRBV5-1 and TRBJ1-4; unclear D gene. V lost 1 base and J 7 bases, leaving 14 bases between the germline ends. The germline V gene has CDR1 SGHRS and CDR2 YFSETQ. The CDR3 has 15 amino acids. The CDR3 DNA is TGCGCCAGCAGCTTGACCGGGAAGCGGAGTGAAAAACTGTTTTTT. This gives the protein CASSLTGKRSEKLFF.

The chain couples TRBV27 to TRBJ2-1; D could derive from TRBD1 or TRBD2 (5 bases each). Trimming took 3 bases from V and 15 from J, leaving 15 bases between them. This CDR3 has 12 amino acids. Per the germline V gene, CDR1 is MNHEY and CDR2 is SMNVEV (reference sequence). The CDR3 sequence is CASSLLPGPRFF. Written as DNA, the CDR3 is TGTGCCAGCAGTTTGTTACCGGGACCTCGGTTCTTC.

The chain employs TRBV7-9 and TRBJ1-6; the match to TRBD1 covers 7 bases. Trimming at V came to 5 bases and at J to 7 bases, leaving 5 bases not matched to a gene. Germline values: CDR1 SEHNR, CDR2 FQNEAQ (reference sequence). This CDR3 has 14 residues. The CDR3 sequence: CASSETGRNSPLHF. The CDR3 DNA follows: TGTGCCAGCAGCGAGACAGGGCGAAATTCACCCCTCCACTTT.

The J gene is TRBJ2-1, the V gene TRBV18; 12 bases are a match to TRBD2. The CDR3 spans 16 residues. The junction had 9 bases not matched to a gene; V was cut back by 3 bases and J by 9 bases. Germline V gene lookup returns CDR1 KGHSH and CDR2 LQKENI. The CDR3: CASSPTASGGAGEQFF. Here the CDR3 DNA reads TGTGCCAGCTCACCGACTGCTAGCGGGGGGGCCGGTGAGCAGTTCTTC.

The genes are TRBV9 and TRBJ2-7; unclear D gene. This CDR3 is 13 amino acids long. In germline, CDR1 is SGDLS, CDR2 YYNGEE. Trimming took 0 bases from V and 5 from J, leaving 9 bases between them. CDR3 in DNA: TGTGCCAGCAGCGTAGGTTTCAGAGACGAGCAGTACTTC. Amino acid sequence: CASSVGFRDEQYF.

This chain connects TRBV5-1 to TRBJ2-7, with 7 bases identical to TRBD2. The V and J ends lost 0 bases and 4 bases, in that order; junction bases with no gene match: 4. The germline V gene has CDR1 SGHRS and CDR2 YFSETQ. CDR3 length equals 14 residues. The CDR3 nucleotides are TGCGCCAGCAGCTTGGCGGCGGGGGAGTACGAGCAGTACTTC. Its translation: CASSLAAGEYEQYF.

This sequence joins TRBV6-5 and TRBJ2-3, with TRBD2 identical over 12 bases. Trimming cost V 4 bases and J 3 bases; bases outside gene matches: 2. From germline, CDR1 is MNHEY and CDR2 SVGAGI. This CDR3 has 15 amino acids. The CDR3 DNA is TGTGCCAGCAGTTTGACTAGCGGGAGTACAGATACGCAGTATTTT. As protein: CASSLTSGSTDTQYF.

This chain links TRBV3-1 (or the pseudogene TRBV3-2) with TRBJ2-1; a possible D gene is TRBD1 (5 bases). V was pared by 3 bases and J by 2 bases, with 11 bases between. CDR1 is LGHDT, CDR2 YNNKEL, per germline (reference sequence). The CDR3 loop spans 15 amino acids. The CDR3 region is CASSHGTGPYNEQFF. CDR3 in DNA: TGTGCCAGCAGCCATGGCACAGGTCCCTACAATGAGCAGTTCTTC.

The CDR3 reads CASSTWEGGRNGYTF. The CDR3 DNA reads as TGTGCCAGTAGTACGTGGGAGGGGGGGCGAAATGGCTACACCTTC. V and J are TRBV19 and TRBJ1-2, with D maybe TRBD1 (6 bases). CDR1 and CDR2 (germline): LNHDA, SQIVND (reference sequence). The CDR3 length is 15 residues. The V end was cut by 4 bases, the J end by 6 bases, with 18 bases between.

The gene calls are TRBV13 and TRBJ1-4, with 9 nucleotides matching TRBD1. The CDR3 loop spans 15 amino acids. The J segment lost 2 bases and the V segment lost 6 bases, leaving 4 bases of the junction unmatched. Germline-derived CDR1 and CDR2 are PRHDT and FYEKMQ (reference sequence). Written as DNA, the CDR3 is TGTGCCAGCAGATACACAGGGGGCACTAATGAAAAACTGTTTTTT. Amino acid sequence: CASRYTGGTNEKLFF.

This clone has only one observation. The chain couples TRBV28 to TRBJ2-2, with TRBD1 identical over 8 bases. Germline V CDR1 and CDR2: MDHEN, SYDVKM. The V and J ends lost 9 bases and 5 bases, in that order; junction bases with no gene match: 11. The CDR3 covers 15 residues. The CDR3 DNA follows: TGTGCCAGTTCCTTAGGACAGGGTGTGACCGGGGAGCTGTTTTTT. Translation: CASSLGQGVTGELFF.

The chain carries TRBV4-1 and TRBJ2-7, with D possibly matching TRBD2 (5 bases). Germline V gene data show CDR1 as MGHRA and CDR2 as YSYEKL. Trimming removed 3 bases at V and 2 bases at J, with 17 bases between. The CDR3 spans 16 residues. The DNA of the CDR3 is TGCGCCAGCAGCCAGGGCGTGGACTCTACAACCTACGAGCAGTACTTC. It encodes CASSQGVDSTTYEQYF.